This T cell receptor (beta chain) was recovered during a study of Graves' ophthalmopathy and Graves' hyperthyroidism. This CDR3 spans 14 amino acids. Trimming removed 6 bases from V and 4 bases from J, with 15 bases in between. Germline-derived CDR1 and CDR2 are SEHNR and FQNEAQ (reference sequence). This clonotype occurred many times. Investigators amplified TCR beta CDR3 regions from RNA transcripts. RT-PCR in the first round used HTBI primers; a second-round multiplex PCR followed. TCRdb re-called the multiplex PCR reads with MiXCR, one entry per CDR3 protein. The data contain a few hundred thousand distinct CDR3 sequences, about a sixth of them singletons.

This receptor was obtained from an adult man with Graves' ophthalmopathy. Sample: peripheral blood. The J gene is TRBJ1-1, the V gene TRBV7-9; D might be TRBD1 (5 bases). The CDR3 nucleotides read TGTGCCAGCAGGGCAAGGGGTGTAGGCACTGAAGCTTTCTTT. It translates to CASRARGVGTEAFF.